The clone carrying this TCR beta chain was detected only a few times. Its antigen is still unknown. Treatment denoted: oral pan-JAK inhibitor, 5-10 mg twice daily. Peripheral blood samples and lesional scalp punch biopsies were obtained from alopecia areata patients. Trimming removed 3 bases at V and 4 bases at J, with 7 bases between. Germline CDR1 is SGHVS and CDR2 is FNYEAQ. CDR3 length equals 13 residues. This sample is part of a study of CD8+ T cells in alopecia areata. The wider study: Treated patients took oral tofacitinib at 5 to 10 mg twice daily.

Reverse transcribed after extraction, RNA yielded cDNA as the sequencing template. Here immunoSEQ multiplex PCR was the method, and the copy in TCRdb shows in-frame clones only, minus some. The table records about 76,000 clones, around 60% of them present only once. The study's findings and limits: A great number of expanded lesional clones endured in scalp and blood during tofacitinib. Clonality in the scalp and expanded CD8+ clones ranked among the top 100 were significantly decreased by tofacitinib.

This chain connects TRBV7-6 to TRBJ2-1, with D hard to call. Sequencing was performed on CD8+ T cells sorted from blood, taken at week 24, from a patient treated with tofacitinib. The receptor was derived from a human donor with alopecia areata. This CDR3 reads CASSFGGYNEQFF. The CDR3 nucleotides read TGTGCCAGCAGCTTTGGTGGTTACAATGAGCAGTTCTTC.